The T cell receptor beta chain under discussion was sequenced for a study of regulatory T cells in long-lasting Graves disease. About the study: Over 5 years of antithyroid drugs with positive TSH receptor antibodies was taken to mean persistent Graves' disease.

Time point in this sample: persistent/refractory GD, antithyroid drugs over 5 years with positive TRAb. After RNA was extracted from PBMCs, the TCR library was made from it. Diagnosing Graves' disease relied on the American Thyroid Association guidelines. In this cohort, patients came from an endocrinology department located in Xi'an, China. To make TCR beta libraries, researchers used iRepertoire HTBI primers and Arm-PCR of CDR3 regions. TCRdb recomputed calls from the multiplex PCR reads with MiXCR, one row per CDR3 protein. The sample has approximately 290,000 distinct CDR3 sequences, around 21% seen once. The CDR3 runs 13 residues. The V end was cut by 4 bases, the J end by 5 bases, with 12 bases between. Germline V CDR1 and CDR2: SGHDN, FVKESK. In the case of this clonotype: Its antigen is as yet unknown.

Findings of the study overall: Reduced TCR diversity was observed in persistent Graves' patients versus newly diagnosed patients.

This TCR was sampled from a female donor with Graves disease. The J gene is TRBJ2-7, the V gene TRBV14; D gene ambiguous. The sample in question was peripheral blood mononuclear cells (PBMCs), obtained when the disease was refractory, from a patient treated with antithyroid drugs. This chain's CDR3 is CASSLRVLDEQYF. CDR3 bases: TGTGCCAGCAGCCTCAGAGTATTGGACGAGCAGTACTTC.